This T cell receptor beta chain was identified during a study of blood T cell repertoires in COVID-19. Study information: Acute and convalescent COVID-19 samples came from the United States, Italy and Spain. T cells, B-cell-depleted T cells, or PBMCs provided the cDNA or gDNA that served as material.

The CDR3 loop spans 16 amino acids. V was shortened by 3 bases and J by 0 bases, with 13 bases between the two germline ends. Germline V gene data show CDR1 as SGHDT and CDR2 as YYEEEE. Authors' data handling: Amplification with reference gene primers provided the estimates of nucleated cell counts. Assay used: immunoSEQ multiplex PCR; TCRdb lists only in-frame clones, some missing. V, J and clone size are taken as reported in that table, and D and trimming were inferred from the DNA itself. The repertoire consists of 200,000 to 250,000 clones, with approximately 86% occurring once and the leading ten covering 3% to 3.5%.

This clonotype was obtained from a man aged 55 to 70 with acute or convalescent COVID-19. The sequenced material came from peripheral blood. V gene TRBV5-6 combines with J gene TRBJ1-3, with D perhaps TRBD1 (6 bases). CDR3 protein: CASSYNRDRSGNTIYF. The CDR3 nucleotides are TGTGCCAGCAGCTACAACAGGGACCGCTCTGGAAACACCATATATTTT.